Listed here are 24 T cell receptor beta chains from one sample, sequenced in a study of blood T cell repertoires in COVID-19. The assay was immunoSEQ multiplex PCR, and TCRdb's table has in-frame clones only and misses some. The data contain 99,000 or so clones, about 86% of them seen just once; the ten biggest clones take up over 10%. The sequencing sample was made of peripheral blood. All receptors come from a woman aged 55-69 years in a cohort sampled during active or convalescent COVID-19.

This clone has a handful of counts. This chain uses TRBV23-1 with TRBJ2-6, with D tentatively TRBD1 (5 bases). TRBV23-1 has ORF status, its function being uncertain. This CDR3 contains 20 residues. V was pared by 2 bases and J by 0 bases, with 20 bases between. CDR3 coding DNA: TGCGCCAGCAGTCAACTACTGTTCGAGGACACCCTCTCTGGGGCCAACGTCCTGACTTTC. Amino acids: CASSQLLFEDTLSGANVLTF.

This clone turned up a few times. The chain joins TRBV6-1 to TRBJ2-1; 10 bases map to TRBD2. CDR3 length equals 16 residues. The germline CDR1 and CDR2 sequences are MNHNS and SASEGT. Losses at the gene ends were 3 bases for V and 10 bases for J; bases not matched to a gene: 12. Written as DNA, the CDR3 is TGTGCCAGCAGTGATCGGTTGGTAGCGGGAGGTCCCGAGCAGTTCTTC. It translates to CASSDRLVAGGPEQFF.

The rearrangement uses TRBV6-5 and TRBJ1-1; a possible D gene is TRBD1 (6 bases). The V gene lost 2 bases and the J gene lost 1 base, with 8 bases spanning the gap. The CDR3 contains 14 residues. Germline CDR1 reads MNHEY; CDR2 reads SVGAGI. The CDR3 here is CASSYLTGNTEAFF. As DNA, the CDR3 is TGTGCCAGCAGTTACCTGACAGGGAACACTGAAGCTTTCTTT.

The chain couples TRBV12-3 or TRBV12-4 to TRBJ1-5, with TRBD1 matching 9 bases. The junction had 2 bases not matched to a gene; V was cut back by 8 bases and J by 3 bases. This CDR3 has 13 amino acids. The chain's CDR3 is CASGDRDNQPQHF. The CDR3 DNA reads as TGTGCCAGCGGGGACAGGGACAATCAGCCCCAGCATTTT.

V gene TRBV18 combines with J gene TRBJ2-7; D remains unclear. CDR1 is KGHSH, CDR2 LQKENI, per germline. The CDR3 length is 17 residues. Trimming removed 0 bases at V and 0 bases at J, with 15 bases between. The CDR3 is CASSPPIFTESSYEQYF. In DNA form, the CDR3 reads TGTGCCAGCTCACCACCAATCTTTACCGAGAGCTCCTACGAGCAGTACTTC. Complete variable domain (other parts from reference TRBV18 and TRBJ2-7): NAGVMQNPRHLVRRRGQEARLRCSPMKGHSHVYWYRQLPEEGLKFMVYLQKENIIDESGMPKERFSAEFPKEGPSILRIQQVVRGDSAAYFCASSPPIFTESSYEQYFGPGTRLTVT.

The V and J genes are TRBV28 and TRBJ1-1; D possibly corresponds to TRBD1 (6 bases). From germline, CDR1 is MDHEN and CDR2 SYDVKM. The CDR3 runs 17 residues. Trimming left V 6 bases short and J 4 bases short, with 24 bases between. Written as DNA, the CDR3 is TGTGCCAGCAGGATGTGGCCTTCAGGGGCGAGGGGCACTGAAGCTTTCTTT. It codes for CASRMWPSGARGTEAFF.

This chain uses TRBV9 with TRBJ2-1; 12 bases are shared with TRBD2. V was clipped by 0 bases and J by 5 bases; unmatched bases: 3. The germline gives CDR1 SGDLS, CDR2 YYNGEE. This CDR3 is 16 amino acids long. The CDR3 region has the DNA TGTGCCAGCAGCGTAGGACTAGCGGGAGTCGACAATGAGCAGTTCTTC. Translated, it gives CASSVGLAGVDNEQFF. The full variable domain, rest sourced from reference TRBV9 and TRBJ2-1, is DSGVTQTPKHLITATGQRVTLRCSPRSGDLSVYWYQQSLDQGLQFLIQYYNGEERAKGNILERFSAQQFPDLHSELNLSSLELGDSALYFCASSVGLAGVDNEQFFGPGTRLTVL.

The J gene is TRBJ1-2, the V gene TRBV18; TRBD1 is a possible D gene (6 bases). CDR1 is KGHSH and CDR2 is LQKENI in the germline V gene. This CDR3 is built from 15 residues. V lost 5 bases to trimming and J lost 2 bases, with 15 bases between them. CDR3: CASSAAGDANYGYTF. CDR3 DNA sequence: TGTGCCAGCTCAGCGGCAGGGGACGCCAACTATGGCTACACCTTC.

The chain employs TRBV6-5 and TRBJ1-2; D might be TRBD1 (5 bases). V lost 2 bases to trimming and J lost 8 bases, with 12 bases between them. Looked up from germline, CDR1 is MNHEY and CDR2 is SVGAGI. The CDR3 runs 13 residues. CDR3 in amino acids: CASSYRGARGYTF. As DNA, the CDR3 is TGTGCCAGCAGTTACCGCGGGGCGCGGGGCTACACCTTC.

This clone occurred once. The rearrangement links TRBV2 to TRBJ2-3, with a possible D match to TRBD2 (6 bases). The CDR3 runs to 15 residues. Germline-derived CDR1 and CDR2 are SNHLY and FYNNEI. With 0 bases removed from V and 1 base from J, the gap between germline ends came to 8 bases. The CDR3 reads CASSEAGTGTDTQYF. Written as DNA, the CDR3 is TGTGCCAGCAGTGAAGCGGGGACTGGCACAGATACGCAGTATTTT.

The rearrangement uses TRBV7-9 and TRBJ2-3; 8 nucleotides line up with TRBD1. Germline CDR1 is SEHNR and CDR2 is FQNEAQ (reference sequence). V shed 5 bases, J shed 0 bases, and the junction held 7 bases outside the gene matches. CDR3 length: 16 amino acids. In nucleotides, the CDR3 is TGTGCCAGCAGCCGGTCGACAGGGGTTAGCACAGATACGCAGTATTTT. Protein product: CASSRSTGVSTDTQYF.

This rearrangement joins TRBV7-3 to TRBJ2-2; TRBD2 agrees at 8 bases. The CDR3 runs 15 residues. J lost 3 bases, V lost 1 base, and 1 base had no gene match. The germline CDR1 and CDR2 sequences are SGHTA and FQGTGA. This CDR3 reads CASSLRRGDTGELFF. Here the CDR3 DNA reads TGTGCCAGCAGCTTAAGGCGGGGGGACACCGGGGAGCTGTTTTTT.

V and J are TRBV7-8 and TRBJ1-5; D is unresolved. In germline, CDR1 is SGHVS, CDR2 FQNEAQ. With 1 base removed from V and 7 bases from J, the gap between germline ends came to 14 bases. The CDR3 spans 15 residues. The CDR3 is CASSLGQAAGQPQHF. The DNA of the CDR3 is TGTGCCAGCAGCTTAGGTCAGGCTGCTGGGCAGCCCCAGCATTTT. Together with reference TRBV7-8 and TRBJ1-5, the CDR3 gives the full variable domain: GAGVSQSPRYKVAKRGQDVALRCDPISGHVSLFWYQQALGQGPEFLTYFQNEAQLDKSGLPSDRFFAERPEGSVSTLKIQRTQQEDSAVYLCASSLGQAAGQPQHFGDGTRLSIL.

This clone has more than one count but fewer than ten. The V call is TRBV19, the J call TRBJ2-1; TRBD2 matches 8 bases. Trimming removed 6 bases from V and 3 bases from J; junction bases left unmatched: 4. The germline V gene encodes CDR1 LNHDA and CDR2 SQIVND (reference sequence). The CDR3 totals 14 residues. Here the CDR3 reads CASSRGGDYNEQFF. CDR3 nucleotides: TGTGCCAGTAGCCGGGGGGGTGACTACAATGAGCAGTTCTTC.

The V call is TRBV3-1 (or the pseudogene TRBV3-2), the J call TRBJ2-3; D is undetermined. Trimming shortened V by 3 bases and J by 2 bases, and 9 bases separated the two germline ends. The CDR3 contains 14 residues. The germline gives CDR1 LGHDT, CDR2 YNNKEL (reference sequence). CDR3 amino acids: CASSHSGSTDTQYF. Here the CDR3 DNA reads TGTGCCAGCAGCCACTCCGGTTCCACAGATACGCAGTATTTT.

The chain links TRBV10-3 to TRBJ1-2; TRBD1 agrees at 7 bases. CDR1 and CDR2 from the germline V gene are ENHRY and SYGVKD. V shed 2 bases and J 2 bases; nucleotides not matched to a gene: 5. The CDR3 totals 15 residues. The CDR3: CAISEPGQVNYGYTF. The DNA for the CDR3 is TGTGCCATCAGTGAGCCCGGACAGGTGAACTATGGCTACACCTTC.

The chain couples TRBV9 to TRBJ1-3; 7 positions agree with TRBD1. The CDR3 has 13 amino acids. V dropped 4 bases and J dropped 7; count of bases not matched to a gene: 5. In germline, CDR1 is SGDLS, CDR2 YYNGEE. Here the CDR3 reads CASSQGQANTIYF. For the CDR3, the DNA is TGTGCCAGCAGCCAAGGACAGGCTAACACCATATATTTT. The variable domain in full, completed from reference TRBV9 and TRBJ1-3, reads DSGVTQTPKHLITATGQRVTLRCSPRSGDLSVYWYQQSLDQGLQFLIQYYNGEERAKGNILERFSAQQFPDLHSELNLSSLELGDSALYFCASSQGQANTIYFGEGSWLTVV.

CDR3 bases: TGTGCCAGCAGCTGGACTAGCGCCAATGAGCAGTTCTTC. It yields the protein CASSWTSANEQFF. The gene calls are TRBV7-9 and TRBJ2-1; 9 nucleotides match TRBD2. This CDR3 is 13 amino acids long. V dropped 4 bases and J dropped 6; count of bases not matched to a gene: 1. From germline, CDR1 is SEHNR and CDR2 FQNEAQ (reference sequence).

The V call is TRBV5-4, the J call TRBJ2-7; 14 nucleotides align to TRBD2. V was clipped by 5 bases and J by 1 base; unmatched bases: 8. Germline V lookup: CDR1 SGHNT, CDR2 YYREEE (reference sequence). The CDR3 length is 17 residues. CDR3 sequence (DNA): TGTGCCAGCAGGCCGACTAGCGGGGGGGATCGGTCCTACGAGCAGTACTTC. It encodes CASRPTSGGDRSYEQYF.

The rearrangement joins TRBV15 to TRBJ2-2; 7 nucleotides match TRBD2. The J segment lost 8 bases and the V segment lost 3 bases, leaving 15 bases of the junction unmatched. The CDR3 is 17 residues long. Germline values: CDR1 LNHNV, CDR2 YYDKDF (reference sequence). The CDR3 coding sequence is TGTGCCACCAGCAGGGCGGGGCTAGCGGCTTCGGGTGGGGAGCTGTTTTTT. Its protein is CATSRAGLAASGGELFF. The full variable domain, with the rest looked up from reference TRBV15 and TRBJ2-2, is DAMVIQNPRYQVTQFGKPVTLSCSQTLNHNVMYWYQQKSSQAPKLLFHYYDKDFNNEADTPDNFQSRRPNTSFCFLDIRSPGLGDTAMYLCATSRAGLAASGGELFFGEGSRLTVL.

For the CDR3, the DNA is TGTGCCAGCAGGTTAGCAGGGGAACATGGCTACACCTTC. Encoded protein: CASRLAGEHGYTF. The chain recombines TRBV27 with TRBJ1-2, with a weak D call TRBD1 (6 bases). Germline V lookup: CDR1 MNHEY, CDR2 SMNVEV (reference sequence). The V and J ends lost 6 bases and 6 bases respectively, with 14 bases between them. The CDR3 consists of 13 residues.

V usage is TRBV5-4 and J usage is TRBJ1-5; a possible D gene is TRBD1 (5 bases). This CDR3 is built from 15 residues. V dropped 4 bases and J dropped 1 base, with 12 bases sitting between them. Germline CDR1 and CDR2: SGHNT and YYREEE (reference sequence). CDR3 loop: CASSLNGGSNQPQHF. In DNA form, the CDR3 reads TGTGCCAGCAGCCTGAATGGGGGGAGCAATCAGCCCCAGCATTTT.

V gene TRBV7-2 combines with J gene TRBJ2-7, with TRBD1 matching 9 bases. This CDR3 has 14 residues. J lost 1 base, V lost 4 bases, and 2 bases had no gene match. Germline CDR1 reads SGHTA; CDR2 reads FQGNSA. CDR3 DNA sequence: TGTGCCAGCAGCTCCGGGACAGGGTCCTACGAGCAGTACTTC. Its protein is CASSSGTGSYEQYF.

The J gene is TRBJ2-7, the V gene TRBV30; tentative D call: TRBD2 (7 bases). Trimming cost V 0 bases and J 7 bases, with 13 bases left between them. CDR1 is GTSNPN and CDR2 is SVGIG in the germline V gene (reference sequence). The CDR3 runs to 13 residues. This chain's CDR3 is CAWSVRGAGEQYF. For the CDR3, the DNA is TGTGCCTGGAGTGTTCGGGGGGCCGGGGAGCAGTACTTC.